This TCR beta chain came from a study of T cell repertoires in cytomegalovirus infection. The table lists this clonotype with many counts. What it recognizes is unknown. TCRdb passed the reads through MiXCR, listing each CDR3 protein once. The sample carries about 300,000 distinct CDR3 sequences, approximately 8.9% recorded once. General study results and limits: Clonotypes of TCR beta that were HLA-C-restricted and CMV-specific dominated the ex vivo response.

Material: PBMCs. The TCR comes from a human donor in good health (CMV status not recorded). Some clones in this sample may be carry-over from other donors' samples.

The CDR3, as DNA: TGTGCCAGCAGTGAGGCGGGGGGGTACCAAGAGACCCAGTACTTC. This gives the protein CASSEAGGYQETQYF. The chain is built from TRBV2 and TRBJ2-5, with 9 nucleotides matching TRBD2. The ends lost 3 bases at V and 0 bases at J; junction bases unmatched: 2. The CDR3 sequence is 15 residues long. CDR1 SNHLY and CDR2 FYNNEI come from the germline V gene.